The rows below give T cell receptor beta chains drawn from one sample of a study of blood T cell repertoires in COVID-19. Libraries were prepared by immunoSEQ multiplex PCR; TCRdb keeps only in-frame clonotypes and omits some of them. Altogether about 190,000 clones are present, around 82% being singletons, with the ten largest covering roughly 5.2%. What was sequenced was PBMCs or T cells enriched from blood (not recorded which). All receptors come from a woman between 55 and 75 years old with acute COVID-19. The CDR3 runs from the conserved cysteine through the conserved F or W. A D gene is named only where the DNA matches it firmly. Some rows have no size entry. The others give once, few or many, or a class for an expanded clone.

size: -
V: TRBV11-2
J: TRBJ1-2
D: -
CDR3: CASSLGQDYGYTF
DNA: TGTGCCAGCAGCTTGGGACAAGACTATGGCTACACCTTC

size: -
V: TRBV9
J: TRBJ1-2
D: TRBD1
CDR3: CASSPPGQGYGYTF
DNA: TGTGCCAGCAGCCCGCCGGGACAGGGATATGGCTACACCTTC

size: -
V: TRBV5-6
J: TRBJ1-3
D: -
CDR3: CASSLVQAGNTIYF
DNA: TGTGCCAGCAGCTTGGTCCAGGCAGGAAACACCATATATTTT

size: -
V: TRBV4-1
J: TRBJ2-1
D: -
CDR3: CASSAELGGAPHEQFF
DNA: TGCGCCAGCAGCGCGGAACTTGGGGGGGCCCCCCATGAGCAGTTCTTC

size: -
V: TRBV18
J: TRBJ2-3
D: TRBD1
CDR3: CASSPTVGTGKDTQYF
DNA: TGTGCCAGCTCACCCACCGTAGGGACAGGGAAAGATACGCAGTATTTT

size: -
V: TRBV5-1
J: TRBJ1-1
D: -
CDR3: CASSLGGGNTEAFF
DNA: TGCGCCAGCAGCTTGGGAGGTGGGAACACTGAAGCTTTCTTT

size: once
V: TRBV3-1/TRBV3-2
J: TRBJ2-1
D: TRBD2
CDR3: CASTRAPAGVYNEQFF
DNA: TGTGCCAGCACCCGGGCCCCAGCGGGAGTTTACAATGAGCAGTTCTTC

size: -
V: TRBV4-3
J: TRBJ1-2
D: -
CDR3: CASSQTANYGYTF
DNA: TGCGCCAGCAGCCAGACAGCAAACTATGGCTACACCTTC

size: -
V: TRBV7-2
J: TRBJ2-1
D: TRBD2
CDR3: CASSQGLAGGPSQQFF
DNA: TGTGCCAGCAGTCAAGGACTAGCGGGAGGGCCTAGTCAGCAGTTCTTC

size: once
V: TRBV14
J: TRBJ1-1
D: -
CDR3: CASPRRGAKPEAFF
DNA: TGTGCCAGCCCCCGCCGGGGGGCTAAGCCTGAAGCTTTCTTT

size: -
V: TRBV5-1
J: TRBJ1-2
D: TRBD1
CDR3: CASSLYGTAYGYTF
DNA: TGCGCCAGCAGCTTGTACGGGACAGCCTATGGCTACACCTTC

size: -
V: TRBV9
J: TRBJ2-1
D: -
CDR3: CASSPQLRLNEQFF
DNA: TGTGCCAGCAGCCCACAGTTACGCTTAAATGAGCAGTTCTTC

size: -
V: TRBV19
J: TRBJ1-5
D: TRBD1
CDR3: CASSMSTGGDQPQHF
DNA: TGTGCCAGTAGTATGAGCACAGGGGGAGATCAGCCCCAGCATTTT

size: -
V: TRBV3-1/TRBV3-2
J: TRBJ2-6
D: -
CDR3: CASSQANSGANVLTF
DNA: TGTGCCAGCAGCCAAGCTAACTCTGGGGCCAACGTCCTGACTTTC

size: -
V: TRBV18
J: TRBJ1-4
D: TRBD1
CDR3: CASSPPNTGGFNEKLFF
DNA: TGTGCCAGCTCACCACCGAACACAGGGGGTTTTAATGAAAAACTGTTTTTT

size: -
V: TRBV6-2/TRBV6-3
J: TRBJ2-7
D: TRBD1
CDR3: CASSYNQGAYEQYF
DNA: TGTGCCAGCAGTTACAATCAGGGGGCCTACGAGCAGTACTTC

size: -
V: TRBV28
J: TRBJ1-5
D: -
CDR3: CASSLGSSNQPQHF
DNA: TGTGCCAGCAGTTTAGGGAGCAGCAATCAGCCCCAGCATTTT

size: few
V: TRBV9
J: TRBJ2-1
D: -
CDR3: CASTPLRGNPYNEQFF
DNA: TGTGCCAGCACCCCTCTTAGAGGGAATCCCTACAATGAGCAGTTCTTC

size: -
V: TRBV6-5
J: TRBJ1-1
D: TRBD1
CDR3: CASRTAGQGNTEAFF
DNA: TGTGCCAGCAGGACGGCGGGACAGGGGAACACTGAAGCTTTCTTT

size: -
V: TRBV18
J: TRBJ1-3
D: TRBD1
CDR3: CASSEGQGGGNTIYF
DNA: TGTGCCAGCTCCGAGGGACAGGGCGGCGGAAACACCATATATTTT

size: once
V: TRBV24-1
J: TRBJ2-3
D: -
CDR3: CATSDLMGGAQDTQYF
DNA: TGTGCCACCAGTGATTTGATGGGCGGGGCTCAAGATACGCAGTATTTT

size: -
V: TRBV7-2
J: TRBJ1-1
D: -
CDR3: CASSPRGVPGVSRTEAFF
DNA: TGTGCCAGCAGCCCTAGGGGCGTCCCAGGGGTCTCAAGGACTGAAGCTTTCTTT

size: -
V: TRBV29-1
J: TRBJ1-2
D: TRBD1
CDR3: CSDQTGSGYGYTF
DNA: TGCAGCGACCAGACAGGGTCGGGCTATGGCTACACCTTC

size: once
V: TRBV27
J: TRBJ2-3
D: TRBD2
CDR3: CASSSQRGYTQYF
DNA: TGTGCCAGCAGTTCCCAGCGGGGTTATACGCAGTATTTT

size: -
V: TRBV28
J: TRBJ1-1
D: -
CDR3: CASSPSAALEGDTEAFF
DNA: TGTGCCAGCAGTCCATCCGCGGCCCTCGAGGGGGACACTGAAGCTTTCTTT

size: -
V: TRBV18
J: TRBJ1-5
D: -
CDR3: CASSPEQWSQPQHF
DNA: TGTGCCAGCTCACCAGAGCAGTGGAGCCAGCCCCAGCATTTT

size: -
V: TRBV30
J: TRBJ1-3
D: -
CDR3: CAWSSGNTIYF
DNA: TGTGCCTGGTCTTCGGGAAACACCATATATTTT

size: -
V: TRBV7-9
J: TRBJ2-1
D: TRBD2
CDR3: CASPGASGRAGQFF
DNA: TGTGCCAGCCCTGGGGCTAGCGGGAGGGCCGGTCAGTTCTTC

size: -
V: TRBV24-1
J: TRBJ1-1
D: -
CDR3: CATKDGDTEAFF
DNA: TGTGCCACGAAGGACGGGGACACTGAAGCTTTCTTT

size: once
V: TRBV7-8
J: TRBJ2-5
D: -
CDR3: CASSFNTATEETQYF
DNA: TGTGCCAGCAGCTTTAACACGGCGACAGAAGAGACCCAGTACTTC

size: -
V: TRBV6-5
J: TRBJ1-2
D: -
CDR3: CAARVDDGYTF
DNA: TGTGCCGCCAGGGTTGACGATGGCTACACCTTC

size: -
V: TRBV19
J: TRBJ1-2
D: -
CDR3: CASTQGRSGYGYTF
DNA: TGTGCCAGTACCCAGGGAAGGTCGGGCTATGGCTACACCTTC